These T cell receptor beta chains were read from a single sample in a study of T-cell memory formation after mild COVID-19. MiXCR was run by TCRdb on the 5' RACE reads, yielding one entry per CDR3 protein. The table includes 200,000 to 250,000 distinct CDR3 sequences, roughly 10% detected once. Sequenced input: PBMCs or a T cell subset sorted from them (not recorded which). These receptors all come from a man younger than 35 who had mild COVID-19 (a few samples of this study predate the infection). Cell type and time point are not known. Both conserved end residues are part of each CDR3. Fields, in order: D gene, clone size, J gene, V gene, CDR3 protein, CDR3 DNA. The D gene is left open where the match is weak. Clone size is given for some rows only: seen once, a few or many times, or a class if the clone is expanded.

>TRBD2|few|TRBJ2-1|TRBV15
CATSRDYGLANNEQFF
TGTGCCACCAGCAGAGATTACGGACTAGCAAACAATGAGCAGTTCTTC
>-|many|TRBJ2-5|TRBV5-6
CASSAVKAWSWEETQYF
TGTGCCAGCAGCGCGGTCAAGGCATGGTCCTGGGAGGAGACCCAGTACTTC
>-|-|TRBJ1-1|TRBV5-1
CASSLVGEAFF
TGCGCCAGCAGCTTGGTGGGAGAAGCTTTCTTT
>-|many|TRBJ1-5|TRBV10-2
CASSDVGPGSNQPQHF
TGCGCCAGCAGTGATGTGGGCCCGGGAAGCAATCAGCCCCAGCATTTT
>TRBD1|many|TRBJ1-5|TRBV7-2
CASSAQGEWEPQHF
TGTGCCAGCAGCGCACAGGGGGAATGGGAGCCCCAGCATTTT
>-|few|TRBJ2-7|TRBV5-6
CASVVRDNYEQYF
TGTGCCAGCGTTGTCCGGGACAACTACGAGCAGTACTTC
>-|many|TRBJ2-3|TRBV7-2
CASSLTEVLSTDTQYF
TGTGCCAGCAGCTTAACGGAGGTCTTAAGCACAGATACGCAGTATTTT
>-|many|TRBJ2-5|TRBV4-3
CASSQAYQETQYF
TGCGCCAGCAGCCAGGCCTACCAAGAGACCCAGTACTTC
>TRBD2|-|TRBJ2-7|TRBV20-1
CSARAGLADYEQYF
TGCAGTGCTAGAGCGGGACTAGCGGATTACGAGCAGTACTTC
>-|-|TRBJ2-7|TRBV5-6
CASSPGQRQGQYF
TGTGCCAGCAGCCCGGGACAAAGGCAGGGACAGTACTTC
>-|few|TRBJ2-6|TRBV2
CASNSGWSGANVLTF
TGTGCCAGCAACTCGGGTTGGTCTGGGGCCAACGTCCTGACTTTC
>-|-|TRBJ1-2|TRBV7-6
CASSVEQNYGYTF
TGTGCCAGCAGCGTAGAGCAAAACTATGGCTACACCTTC
>-|few|TRBJ2-3|TRBV27
CASSYGSTDTQYF
TGTGCCAGCAGTTACGGATCCACAGATACGCAGTATTTT
>-|many|TRBJ2-3|TRBV9
CASSPRGDTQYF
TGTGCCAGCAGCCCCCGGGGGGATACGCAGTATTTT
>-|few|TRBJ2-7|TRBV5-8
CASSLGQPTSPKQYF
TGTGCCAGCAGCTTAGGGCAGCCCACGTCGCCAAAGCAGTACTTC
>-|many|TRBJ1-5|TRBV7-9
CASSPYEGPQHF
TGTGCCAGCAGCCCGTACGAGGGGCCCCAGCATTTT
>-|-|TRBJ1-6|TRBV7-2
CASSSNIGLSSPLHF
TGTGCCAGCAGCTCCAACATCGGGTTAAGTTCACCCCTCCACTTT
>TRBD1|many|TRBJ2-3|TRBV5-1
CASRDRAIADTQYF
TGCGCCAGCCGGGACAGGGCTATCGCAGATACGCAGTATTTT
>-|-|TRBJ1-2|TRBV3-1
CASSQGDGDHYGYTF
TGTGCCAGCAGCCAAGGAGATGGAGATCACTATGGCTACACCTTC
>-|-|TRBJ1-2|TRBV4-3
CASSQFRDREDYGYTF
TGCGCCAGCAGCCAATTCCGAGATAGGGAGGACTATGGCTACACCTTC
>-|few|TRBJ1-2|TRBV20-1
CSASRLYRGLGGYTF
TGCAGTGCTAGCCGATTATATCGGGGGTTGGGGGGCTACACCTTC
>-|-|TRBJ1-4|TRBV5-1
CASSPGLSHSGEKLFF
TGCGCCAGCAGCCCGGGCCTTTCACACTCGGGAGAAAAACTGTTTTTT
>-|-|TRBJ2-7|TRBV7-6
CASSLAGQGGYEQYF
TGTGCCAGCAGCTTAGCCGGGCAGGGGGGCTACGAGCAGTACTTC
>-|many|TRBJ1-5|TRBV6-5
CASGGADQPQHF
TGTGCCAGCGGGGGCGCGGATCAGCCCCAGCATTTT
>-|few|TRBJ2-2|TRBV7-3
CASSLGQTSNTGELFF
TGTGCCAGCAGCTTAGGACAGACCTCGAACACCGGGGAGCTGTTTTTT
>TRBD2|many|TRBJ2-3|TRBV4-2
CASSQAGLAGGLGDTQYF
TGTGCCAGCAGCCAGGCTGGACTAGCGGGGGGCCTGGGAGATACGCAGTATTTT
>-|many|TRBJ2-7|TRBV3-1
CASSRGYEQYF
TGTGCCAGCAGTCGGGGCTACGAGCAGTACTTC
>-|many|TRBJ2-4|TRBV12-5
CASGLWVSKNIQYF
TGTGCTAGTGGTTTGTGGGTCTCCAAAAACATTCAGTACTTC
>-|-|TRBJ2-1|TRBV3-1
CASRESGGWFF
TGTGCCAGCAGAGAGAGTGGTGGTTGGTTCTTC
>-|few|TRBJ2-7|TRBV10-3
CAISESEFGEQYF
TGTGCCATCAGTGAGTCTGAGTTTGGGGAGCAGTACTTC
>-|-|TRBJ2-7|TRBV3-1
CASSQEGLEQYF
TGTGCCAGCAGCCAAGAAGGCTTGGAGCAGTACTTC
>-|few|TRBJ1-4|TRBV10-3
CATEKLFF
TGTGCCACAGAAAAACTGTTTTTT
>-|-|TRBJ2-5|TRBV5-1
CASSSPQTLSTQYF
TGCGCCAGCAGCTCCCCCCAGACCTTGTCGACCCAGTACTTC
>-|-|TRBJ2-7|TRBV4-3
CASSQDGQGTYEQYF
TGCGCCAGCAGCCAAGATGGGCAGGGAACCTACGAGCAGTACTTC
>-|-|TRBJ2-1|TRBV3-1
CASSHRSLQQFF
TGTGCCAGCAGTCATAGAAGCCTGCAGCAGTTCTTC
>-|few|TRBJ1-1|TRBV29-1
CSVGPGDPNTEAFF
TGCAGCGTTGGACCAGGGGACCCGAACACTGAAGCTTTCTTT
>-|few|TRBJ1-5|TRBV18
CASSEGVDQPQHF
TGTGCCAGCTCAGAAGGGGTGGATCAGCCCCAGCATTTT
>TRBD1|few|TRBJ2-6|TRBV12-3/TRBV12-4
CASRGTDGANVLTF
TGTGCCAGCAGGGGGACAGACGGGGCCAACGTCCTGACTTTC
>-|-|TRBJ2-3|TRBV4-1
CASSQESADSAFADTQYF
TGCGCCAGCAGCCAAGAAAGTGCGGACAGTGCTTTTGCGGATACGCAGTATTTT
>TRBD1|few|TRBJ1-6|TRBV6-5
CASSYTGVDSPLHF
TGTGCCAGCAGTTACACAGGGGTGGACTCACCCCTCCACTTT
>-|-|TRBJ1-6|TRBV7-2
CASSLGPGRESPLHF
TGTGCCAGCAGCTTAGGGCCGGGAAGGGAATCACCCCTCCACTTT
>TRBD1|-|TRBJ2-7|TRBV20-1
CSAINSQGAEQYF
TGCAGTGCTATAAACTCACAGGGGGCCGAGCAGTACTTC
>TRBD1|-|TRBJ2-3|TRBV6-1
CASSVDRGDTQYF
TGTGCCAGCAGTGTGGACAGGGGAGATACGCAGTATTTT
>-|-|TRBJ1-5|TRBV7-8
CASSPRVGRGNQPQHF
TGTGCCAGCAGCCCCAGGGTCGGCAGAGGCAATCAGCCCCAGCATTTT
>-|-|TRBJ2-1|TRBV7-3
CASSLNPLIMGEQFF
TGTGCCAGCAGCTTAAATCCCCTGATCATGGGGGAGCAGTTCTTC
>-|many|TRBJ2-3|TRBV20-1
CSARAWGGPGDTQYF
TGCAGTGCTAGAGCATGGGGGGGGCCGGGAGATACGCAGTATTTT
>TRBD2|-|TRBJ2-1|TRBV29-1
CSVRAGGLNEQFF
TGCAGCGTGAGAGCGGGGGGGCTCAATGAGCAGTTCTTC
>-|few|TRBJ2-5|TRBV5-1
CASSLGRMETQYF
TGCGCCAGCAGCTTGGGCAGGATGGAGACCCAGTACTTC
>-|many|TRBJ1-4|TRBV11-2
CASSSVRGALVEKLFF
TGTGCCAGCAGCTCCGTCCGGGGGGCACTGGTTGAAAAACTGTTTTTT
>-|many|TRBJ2-7|TRBV7-2
CASSLGSTSSYEQYF
TGTGCCAGCAGCTTAGGCAGTACGAGCTCCTACGAGCAGTACTTC
>-|-|TRBJ2-3|TRBV20-1
CSARPRVRADTQYF
TGCAGTGCTAGGCCCAGGGTGAGGGCAGATACGCAGTATTTT